Below are 22 T cell receptor beta chains sequenced from a single sample in a study of CD8 T cells in Susac syndrome. About 0.5 to 1 ug RNA was reverse transcribed with random hexamers. TCRdb re-called the immunoSEQ multiplex PCR reads with MiXCR, one entry per CDR3 protein. This table has approximately 180,000 distinct CDR3 sequences, over 85% appearing once. Material for sequencing was CD4+ T cells from PBMCs. The origin of the receptors is a human donor with multiple sclerosis.

The V gene is TRBV24-1, the J gene TRBJ2-5; 8 bases match TRBD1. The CDR3 runs 16 residues. Germline V gives CDR1 KGHDR, CDR2 SFDVKD. The V segment lost 3 bases and the J segment 5 bases; nucleotides outside the gene matches: 10. DNA for the CDR3: TGTGCCACCAGTGATAACCAGCAGGGGGCCTGGGAGACCCAGTACTTC. This encodes CATSDNQQGAWETQYF.

This chain uses TRBV19 with TRBJ2-1, with TRBD2 identical over 7 bases. The CDR3 is 14 amino acids. The V and J ends lost 10 bases and 3 bases, in that order; junction bases with no gene match: 9. The germline V gene has CDR1 LNHDA and CDR2 SQIVND (reference sequence). This chain's CDR3 is CATTSGTDYNEQFF. The CDR3 DNA sequence: TGTGCCACCACCAGCGGGACCGACTACAATGAGCAGTTCTTC. The variable domain in full, with the rest retrieved from reference TRBV19 and TRBJ2-1, is DGGITQSPKYLFRKEGQNVTLSCEQNLNHDAMYWYRQDPGQGLRLIYYSQIVNDFQKGDIAEGYSVSREKKESFPLTVTSAQKNPTAFYLCATTSGTDYNEQFFGPGTRLTVL.

The chain carries TRBV19 and TRBJ2-1; no clear D gene. The CDR3 extends over 14 amino acids. V lost 6 bases to trimming and J lost 7 bases, with 16 bases between them. Germline V gives CDR1 LNHDA, CDR2 SQIVND (reference sequence). The CDR3 region is CASRTILSQNEQFF. The DNA of the CDR3 is TGTGCCAGTAGAACTATCCTTTCCCAGAATGAGCAGTTCTTC. Supplemented by reference TRBV19 and TRBJ2-1, the full variable domain reads DGGITQSPKYLFRKEGQNVTLSCEQNLNHDAMYWYRQDPGQGLRLIYYSQIVNDFQKGDIAEGYSVSREKKESFPLTVTSAQKNPTAFYLCASRTILSQNEQFFGPGTRLTVL.

The CDR3 region is CASSVSGGAASEQFF. The CDR3 region has the DNA TGCGCCAGCAGCGTCAGCGGGGGGGCGGCGAGTGAGCAGTTCTTC. The J gene is TRBJ2-1, the V gene TRBV5-1; 10 bases match TRBD2. V shed 4 bases and J 9 bases; nucleotides not matched to a gene: 10. The germline gives CDR1 SGHRS, CDR2 YFSETQ. This CDR3 is built from 15 residues. The variable domain in full, with the rest retrieved from reference TRBV5-1 and TRBJ2-1, is KAGVTQTPRYLIKTRGQQVTLSCSPISGHRSVSWYQQTPGQGLQFLFEYFSETQRNKGNFPGRFSGRQFSNSRSEMNVSTLELGDSALYLCASSVSGGAASEQFFGPGTRLTVL.

This chain connects TRBV12-3 or TRBV12-4 to TRBJ2-5; no firm D call. This CDR3 contains 15 residues. V dropped 0 bases and J dropped 5 bases, with 13 bases sitting between them. Here the CDR3 reads CASSLASTVRETQYF. The CDR3 region has the DNA TGTGCCAGCAGTTTAGCGAGCACTGTGAGGGAGACCCAGTACTTC.

This clonotype was counted only a few times. The rearrangement joins TRBV5-1 to TRBJ2-2, with D tentatively TRBD1 (5 bases). The CDR3 sequence is 16 residues long. The ends were cut back, 4 bases at V and 6 bases at J, with 19 bases in the middle. From germline, CDR1 is SGHRS and CDR2 YFSETQ. The CDR3 DNA is TGCGCCAGCAGCCCGAATGGCAGGGAAAGAGCCGGGGAGCTGTTTTTT. Amino acid sequence: CASSPNGRERAGELFF.

V usage is TRBV24-1 and J usage is TRBJ2-5, with D possibly TRBD1 on 8 matching bases. Trimming took 7 bases from V and 5 from J, leaving 19 bases between them. Looked up from germline, CDR1 is KGHDR and CDR2 is SFDVKD. This CDR3 is built from 15 residues. The CDR3 sequence is CATSGTTGGAETQYF. The DNA for the CDR3 is TGTGCCACCAGCGGCACTACAGGGGGGGCGGAGACCCAGTACTTC.

The chain employs TRBV20-1 and TRBJ1-5; no reliable D call. Germline CDR1 reads DFQATT; CDR2 reads SNEGSKA (reference sequence). The CDR3 contains 14 residues. The V end lost 4 bases, the J end lost 2 bases, and 12 bases lay between the germline ends. CDR3 residues: CSATRAMGNQPQHF. CDR3 in DNA: TGCAGTGCTACCCGGGCAATGGGCAATCAGCCCCAGCATTTT.

This clonotype was seen once. The V and J genes are TRBV12-3 or TRBV12-4 and TRBJ1-1; D is unclear. The CDR3 is 12 residues long. The V end was cut by 1 base, the J end by 4 bases, with 4 bases between. The CDR3 loop is CASSLEVTEAFF. The CDR3 DNA follows: TGTGCCAGCAGTTTAGAGGTCACTGAAGCTTTCTTT.

V is TRBV5-1 and J is TRBJ2-5; TRBD2 matches 9 bases. The CDR3 is 16 residues long. V trimming: 3 bases; J trimming: 0 bases; junction bases outside the gene matches: 6. CDR1 is SGHRS and CDR2 is YFSETQ in the germline V gene. CDR3 sequence reads: CASSYRTSENQETQYF. CDR3 nucleotides: TGCGCCAGCAGCTACCGGACTAGCGAGAACCAAGAGACCCAGTACTTC.

The rearrangement links TRBV27 to TRBJ2-1; TRBD2 matches at 12 bases. Germline loops: CDR1 MNHEY, CDR2 SMNVEV (reference sequence). J was trimmed by 5 bases and V by 4 bases; bases with no gene match: 6. This CDR3 has 16 amino acids. The CDR3 spells CASSSPSGRANNEQFF. DNA for the CDR3: TGTGCCAGCAGTTCCCCTAGCGGGAGGGCGAACAATGAGCAGTTCTTC.

The chain is built from TRBV25-1 and TRBJ1-6; TRBD1 aligns across 7 bases. Germline loops: CDR1 MGHDK, CDR2 SYGVNS. Trimming cost V 2 bases and J 10 bases; bases outside gene matches: 8. This CDR3 has 15 amino acids. CDR3 DNA: TGTGCCAGCAGTGAAACAGGGGTTTTCGGGTCACCCCTCCACTTT. Translation gives CASSETGVFGSPLHF.

A few counts support this clonotype. V and J are TRBV23-1 and TRBJ1-5, with 7 bases fitting TRBD1. TRBV23-1 carries the ORF label, with uncertain function. The CDR3 has 16 amino acids. Trimming took 3 bases from V and 2 from J; bases not matched to a gene: 7. CDR3 in amino acids: CASSQHDRACNQPQHF. CDR3 coding DNA: TGCGCCAGCAGTCAGCACGACAGGGCGTGCAATCAGCCCCAGCATTTT.

V usage is TRBV9 and J usage is TRBJ2-6; the D is unclear. The CDR3 has 14 residues. The ends were cut back, 0 bases at V and 3 bases at J, with 4 bases in the middle. The germline CDR1 and CDR2 sequences are SGDLS and YYNGEE. The CDR3 here is CASSVGVGANVLTF. In DNA, the CDR3 is TGTGCCAGCAGCGTAGGGGTTGGGGCCAACGTCCTGACTTTC.

The chain links TRBV5-1 to TRBJ1-1, with D possibly matching TRBD1 (5 bases). Trimming shortened V by 7 bases and J by 0 bases, and 13 bases separated the two germline ends. The CDR3 contains 14 residues. Per the germline V gene, CDR1 is SGHRS and CDR2 is YFSETQ. The CDR3 loop is CASSRGTLNTEAFF. The CDR3 nucleotides are TGCGCCAGCTCCCGGGGGACCCTGAACACTGAAGCTTTCTTT.

V gene TRBV20-1 combines with J gene TRBJ2-3; 15 nucleotides match TRBD2. J gave up 4 bases and V 5 bases, and 4 bases lay outside the gene matches. Germline V lookup: CDR1 DFQATT, CDR2 SNEGSKA (reference sequence). This CDR3 contains 15 residues. The CDR3 reads CSAPRTSGGADTQYF. The CDR3 nucleotides are TGCAGTGCTCCCCGGACTAGCGGGGGGGCAGATACGCAGTATTTT.

This chain uses TRBV4-1 with TRBJ2-2; TRBD2 matches at 11 bases. Germline V gene sequence: CDR1 MGHRA, CDR2 YSYEKL. The CDR3 sequence is 16 residues long. Trimming cost V 4 bases and J 4 bases; bases outside gene matches: 5. CDR3 amino acids: CASSLAGGQITGELFF. The CDR3 region has the DNA TGCGCCAGCAGCCTAGCGGGGGGGCAGATCACCGGGGAGCTGTTTTTT.

This rearrangement joins TRBV4-1 to TRBJ2-5; D not certain. V shed 2 bases and J shed 5 bases, with 12 bases lying between them. Germline V gene data show CDR1 as MGHRA and CDR2 as YSYEKL. There are 14 residues in the CDR3. The CDR3 DNA follows: TGCGCCAGCAGCCAACCCCAGTCACAGGAGACCCAGTACTTC. Residues: CASSQPQSQETQYF.

The rearrangement links TRBV10-2 to TRBJ2-5; D might be TRBD2 (6 bases). The V end was cut by 0 bases, the J end by 2 bases, with 7 bases between. The CDR3 has 14 amino acids. Germline V gives CDR1 WSHSY, CDR2 SAAADI. The CDR3 is CASSESRGQETQYF. CDR3 sequence (DNA): TGCGCCAGCAGTGAGTCACGGGGGCAAGAGACCCAGTACTTC.

The CDR3 nucleotides are TGTGCCAGCAAATCCTCGGTTAGCCACGAGCAGTACTTC. It yields the protein CASKSSVSHEQYF. The chain recombines TRBV28 with TRBJ2-7; D gene unclear. This CDR3 spans 13 amino acids. The V gene lost 7 bases and the J gene lost 5 bases, with 15 bases spanning the gap. CDR1 is MDHEN and CDR2 is SYDVKM in the germline V gene.

The chain uses TRBV4-1 and TRBJ2-7; D may be TRBD1 or TRBD2 (5 bases each). CDR3 size: 13 residues. Looked up from germline, CDR1 is MGHRA and CDR2 is YSYEKL. V lost 4 bases, J lost 5 bases, and 12 bases lay in between. CDR3 loop: CASSLGTEDEQYF. The CDR3 nucleotides are TGCGCCAGCAGCCTCGGGACCGAGGACGAGCAGTACTTC.

The CDR3 DNA reads TGTGCCAGCAGGTCAGGCCAGGCCATGGGGCCCCAGCATTTT. Its translation is CASRSGQAMGPQHF. This chain joins TRBV27 and TRBJ1-5; D ambiguous. This CDR3 comprises 14 residues. V gave up 6 bases and J gave up 9 bases, with 18 bases separating them. The V gene's germline CDR1 is MNHEY and CDR2 SMNVEV (reference sequence).